Below, 10 T cell receptor beta chains from the same sample are listed, as sequenced in a study of T cell clonality in common variable immunodeficiency. Repertoires were generated with immunoSEQ multiplex PCR, while TCRdb's copy carries only in-frame clones and drops some. Singletons are absent from the sample, which has approximately 20,000 clones. General study points: Fewer deletions and N-nucleotide insertions were reportedly seen in common variable immunodeficiency TCR beta sequences.

These receptors have no identified antigens. Source material: peripheral blood mononuclear cells. These receptors all stem from a human donor with common variable immunodeficiency.

This clone was found many times. The CDR3 end lies 3 residues beyond the end of the read and is filled in from the germline J gene. The V gene is TRBV7-8, the J gene TRBJ1-6; the D is unclear. The CDR3 is 17 amino acids. V was shortened by 5 bases and J by 6 bases, with 20 bases between the two germline ends. Per the germline V gene, CDR1 is SGHVS and CDR2 is FQNEAQ. CDR3: CASSKTGSDRANSPLHF. The CDR3 bases that were read are TGTGCCAGCAGCAAAACGGGGTCAGACCGGGCTAATTCACCC. The complete variable domain, with remaining parts taken from reference TRBV7-8 and TRBJ1-6, reads GAGVSQSPRYKVAKRGQDVALRCDPISGHVSLFWYQQALGQGPEFLTYFQNEAQLDKSGLPSDRFFAERPEGSVSTLKIQRTQQEDSAVYLCASSKTGSDRANSPLHFGNGTRLTVT.

This clone came up many times. The read ends 3 residues early relative to the CDR3; the germline J gene fills the gap. The chain combines TRBV7-9 with TRBJ1-5; the D is unclear. Germline lookup yields CDR1 SEHNR and CDR2 FQNEAQ (reference sequence). The germline V and J ends were trimmed by 3 bases and 5 bases, with 11 bases remaining between them. CDR3 length: 14 amino acids. CDR3 DNA (partial): TGTGCCAGCAGCTTTGGTGGAGGGCATCAGCCC. As protein: CASSFGGGHQP. The CDR3 as a whole reads CASSFGGGHQPQHF.

This clone has ten or more counts. The sequenced part of the CDR3 DNA is TGCAGTGCTGCCAGGGGACTAGATAATGAG. Translation gives CSAARGLDNE. The whole CDR3 protein is CSAARGLDNEQFF. This chain links TRBV20-1 with TRBJ2-1; 8 bases are a match to TRBD2. The CDR3 end is not reached by the read, which stops 3 residues before it; the germline J gene fills it in. With 5 bases clipped from V and 7 bases from J, the junction kept 7 bases outside the gene matches. This CDR3 has 13 amino acids. The V gene's germline CDR1 is DFQATT and CDR2 SNEGSKA (reference sequence).

In its sample, this clone is medium-sized. The read is 3 residues too short to cover the CDR3 end, so that end is filled in from the germline J gene. V and J are TRBV20-1 and TRBJ1-2; no definite D call. The CDR3 runs 16 residues. Germline CDR1 and CDR2: DFQATT and SNEGSKA (reference sequence). Trimming cost V 0 bases and J 2 bases, with 16 bases left between them. Partial CDR3 DNA: TGCAGTGCTAGAGATTTTGGCGCGGGGTACAACTATGGC. This codes for CSARDFGAGYNYG. From start to end, the CDR3 is CSARDFGAGYNYGYTF.

This clone came up many times. From the germline J gene comes the end of the CDR3, since the read stops 3 residues before it. The gene calls are TRBV29-1 and TRBJ2-1; 8 bases align to TRBD2. V was clipped by 6 bases and J by 5 bases; unmatched bases: 9. CDR3 length equals 14 residues. The germline gives CDR1 SQVTM, CDR2 ANQGSEA. The chain's CDR3 is CSVPTSVVNNEQFF. Incomplete CDR3 DNA: TGCAGCGTCCCGACTAGCGTAGTGAACAATGAG.

To note about this clone: From the germline J gene comes the end of the CDR3, since the read stops 3 residues before it. The genes are TRBV5-5 and TRBJ2-7, with 10 nucleotides matching TRBD2. J gave up 5 bases and V 5 bases, and 7 bases lay outside the gene matches. CDR1 and CDR2 from the germline V gene are SGHKS and YYEKEE (reference sequence). This CDR3 comprises 14 residues. The part of the CDR3 DNA that was read is TGTGCCAGCAGTCAGCGGGAGGGCCTCCACGAG. It translates to CASSQREGLHE. The CDR3, in full, reads CASSQREGLHEQYF.

This clone has ten or more counts. CDR3 DNA (partial): TGTGCCAGCAGCCAAGATGGAGGGGGCACTGAA. Translation gives CASSQDGGGTE. The entire CDR3 protein reads CASSQDGGGTEAFF. This sequence joins TRBV14 and TRBJ1-1, with a possible D match to TRBD1 (6 bases). With the read ending 3 residues before the CDR3 end, the germline J gene is used to fill in that end. The CDR3 spans 14 residues. From germline, CDR1 is SGHDN and CDR2 FVKESK. Between the trimmed V and J ends, which lost 0 bases and 4 bases, there was a span of 9 bases.

In this sample, this clone turned up many times. The read falls 3 residues short of the CDR3 end, and the missing part is taken from the germline J gene. The chain couples TRBV6-4 to TRBJ2-5; 11 bases map to TRBD2. The CDR3 is made up of 14 amino acids. The V and J ends lost 5 bases and 1 base, in that order; junction bases with no gene match: 0. Germline CDR1 and CDR2: MRHNA and SNTAGT. The CDR3 DNA, read in part, is TGTGCCAGCAGTCTAGCGGGAGGCCAAGAGACC. Translated: CASSLAGGQET. The whole CDR3 protein reads CASSLAGGQETQYF.

In its sample, this clone was seen many times. The CDR3 spells CASSLGGQGALGETQYF. CDR3 DNA, as far as it was read: TGTGCCAGCAGCTTGGGGGGACAGGGGGCTCTTGGAGAGACC. The rearrangement links TRBV7-3 to TRBJ2-5; 12 bases agree with TRBD1. Read coverage stops 3 residues before the CDR3 terminus; the germline J gene supplies the remainder. Unmatched junction bases numbered 9, after V lost 3 bases and J lost 4 bases. CDR1 is SGHTA, CDR2 FQGTGA, per germline. The CDR3 sequence is 17 residues long.

This clone has ten or more counts. Read coverage stops 3 residues before the CDR3 terminus; the germline J gene supplies the remainder. This chain links TRBV5-1 with TRBJ2-7, with 10 nucleotides matching TRBD2. Per the germline V gene, CDR1 is SGHRS and CDR2 is YFSETQ. The trim removed 5 bases at V and 0 bases at J, leaving 2 bases unmatched. This CDR3 spans 14 amino acids. CDR3 DNA, as far as it was read: TGCGCCAGCAGTCCTAGCGGGAGCTCCTACGAG. This translates into CASSPSGSSYE. From start to end, the CDR3 is CASSPSGSSYEQYF.